This is a list of T cell receptor beta chains from one sample in a study of T cell repertoires in cytomegalovirus infection. TCRdb ran MiXCR on the reads and lists one entry per CDR3 protein. The sample holds around 280,000 distinct CDR3 sequences, roughly 13% seen once. Specimen: PBMCs. The receptors were gathered from a human donor in good health (CMV status not recorded). Some clones in this sample may be carry-over from other donors' samples. Each CDR3 is given with its conserved first and last residue. D genes are given only for firm matches. The size field is filled for only some rows; it gives once, few, many or a size class.

v_gene: TRBV5-4
j_gene: TRBJ2-5
d_gene: TRBD2
len: 15
abundance: few
CDR3aa: CASSLAGGPAETQYF
CDR3nt: TGTGCCAGCAGCTTGGCGGGGGGGCCAGCAGAGACCCAGTACTTC

v_gene: TRBV7-3
j_gene: TRBJ1-2
d_gene: -
len: 13
abundance: -
CDR3aa: CASSSYREDGYTF
CDR3nt: TGTGCCAGCAGCTCCTACAGGGAGGACGGCTACACCTTC

v_gene: TRBV6-2/TRBV6-3
j_gene: TRBJ2-7
d_gene: -
len: 17
abundance: few
CDR3aa: CASSYEVGNILSYEQYF
CDR3nt: TGTGCCAGCAGTTACGAGGTCGGGAACATCCTCTCCTACGAGCAGTACTTC

v_gene: TRBV7-8
j_gene: TRBJ2-2
d_gene: -
len: 14
abundance: many
CDR3aa: CASSLLGYAGELFF
CDR3nt: TGTGCCAGCAGCTTACTGGGGTACGCCGGGGAGCTGTTTTTT

v_gene: TRBV5-5
j_gene: TRBJ2-3
d_gene: TRBD1
len: 17
abundance: many
CDR3aa: CASSLPGQGRVTDTQYF
CDR3nt: TGTGCCAGCAGCCTCCCGGGACAGGGACGGGTCACAGATACGCAGTATTTT

v_gene: TRBV7-2
j_gene: TRBJ1-5
d_gene: TRBD1
len: 15
abundance: many
CDR3aa: CASRTGGSVDQPQHF
CDR3nt: TGTGCCAGCCGGACAGGGGGGTCGGTCGATCAGCCCCAGCATTTT

v_gene: TRBV6-2/TRBV6-3
j_gene: TRBJ1-3
d_gene: -
len: 16
abundance: -
CDR3aa: CASSYGGKYSGNTIYF
CDR3nt: TGTGCCAGCAGTTACGGCGGCAAATACTCTGGAAACACCATATATTTT

v_gene: TRBV7-3
j_gene: TRBJ2-1
d_gene: TRBD2
len: 16
abundance: many
CDR3aa: CASSLSGGGSYNEQFF
CDR3nt: TGTGCCAGCAGCCTTAGCGGGGGGGGCTCCTACAATGAGCAGTTCTTC

v_gene: TRBV28
j_gene: TRBJ2-5
d_gene: TRBD1
len: 17
abundance: many
CDR3aa: CASSGPPGRGPQETQYF
CDR3nt: TGTGCCAGCAGCGGCCCCCCGGGAAGGGGGCCCCAAGAGACCCAGTACTTC

v_gene: TRBV2
j_gene: TRBJ2-7
d_gene: TRBD2
len: 13
abundance: -
CDR3aa: CASRLAGMYEQYF
CDR3nt: TGTGCCAGCAGACTAGCGGGCATGTACGAGCAGTACTTC

v_gene: TRBV11-2
j_gene: TRBJ2-1
d_gene: -
len: 15
abundance: many
CDR3aa: CASSLDGYRNNEQFF
CDR3nt: TGTGCCAGCAGCTTAGATGGGTACAGAAACAATGAGCAGTTCTTC

v_gene: TRBV7-2
j_gene: TRBJ2-1
d_gene: TRBD2
len: 18
abundance: many
CDR3aa: CASSLEGGLAGAYNEQFF
CDR3nt: TGTGCCAGCAGCTTAGAAGGGGGACTAGCGGGAGCCTACAATGAGCAGTTCTTC

v_gene: TRBV7-8
j_gene: TRBJ2-7
d_gene: -
len: 16
abundance: many
CDR3aa: CASSLRGGESSYEQYF
CDR3nt: TGTGCCAGCAGCCTCCGGGGTGGTGAGAGCTCCTACGAGCAGTACTTC

v_gene: TRBV5-4
j_gene: TRBJ2-5
d_gene: TRBD2
len: 14
abundance: -
CDR3aa: CASSLPTSGETQYF
CDR3nt: TGTGCCAGCAGCTTACCGACTAGCGGGGAGACCCAGTACTTC

v_gene: TRBV7-6
j_gene: TRBJ2-7
d_gene: -
len: 16
abundance: -
CDR3aa: CASSSTLASRGYEQYF
CDR3nt: TGTGCCAGCAGCTCGACCTTAGCATCGCGGGGCTACGAGCAGTACTTC

v_gene: TRBV7-2
j_gene: TRBJ2-5
d_gene: TRBD2
len: 15
abundance: many
CDR3aa: CASSRLGLVIETQYF
CDR3nt: TGTGCCAGCAGCCGCCTAGGACTAGTCATTGAGACCCAGTACTTC

v_gene: TRBV29-1
j_gene: TRBJ2-7
d_gene: -
len: 12
abundance: few
CDR3aa: CSALGANVEQYF
CDR3nt: TGCAGCGCCCTAGGAGCCAACGTAGAGCAGTACTTC